A selection of T cell receptor beta chains follows, all from one sample in a study of human T cells and chemical hapten exposure. One entry per CDR3 protein, called by TCRdb with MiXCR from the RACE reads. The sample has a few hundred thousand distinct CDR3 sequences; 4.5% to 7% are singletons. This sample comprised whole blood, obtained in connection with sensitization to the hapten diphenylcyclopropenone (DPC). These receptor sequences come from a woman aged 18-30 years with alopecia areata. Some clones in this sample may be carry-over from other donors' samples. Both conserved end residues are trimmed from each CDR3. The D gene is left open where the match is weak.

CDR3,D,V,J
ASSTTGDTEAF,TRBD1,TRBV28,TRBJ1-1
ASSQELRGYNEQF,.,TRBV4-2,TRBJ2-1
SVVGTTVNTEAF,.,TRBV29-1,TRBJ1-1
ASSLETNSPLH,.,TRBV7-9,TRBJ1-6
ASSPPLGTEAF,.,TRBV5-1,TRBJ1-1
ASSLVLGDQPQH,.,TRBV7-8,TRBJ1-5
ASSYREGLEAF,.,TRBV6-5,TRBJ1-1
ASSWKDRKRNPPFS,.,TRBV6-5,TRBJ2-7
ASSYSRGGGNQPQH,.,TRBV6-2/TRBV6-3,TRBJ1-5
ASSDARQGDYGYT,TRBD1,TRBV6-1,TRBJ1-2
ASSRDSNEQF,TRBD1,TRBV11-3,TRBJ2-1
ASSSGPYNQPQH,.,TRBV6-2/TRBV6-3,TRBJ1-5
ASITPGTTQETQY,TRBD2,TRBV12-3/TRBV12-4,TRBJ2-5
ASSPYRGGVRDYGYT,TRBD1,TRBV12-3/TRBV12-4,TRBJ1-2
ASSQFTPGQDNTEAF,TRBD1,TRBV6-2/TRBV6-3,TRBJ1-1
ASSFVRGLAGGDTQY,TRBD2,TRBV7-2,TRBJ2-3
ASSPPQFGAGANVLT,.,TRBV28,TRBJ2-6
ASSRRFTGFNQPQH,.,TRBV6-5,TRBJ1-5
SLSGGTTEAF,.,TRBV20-1,TRBJ1-1
ASSWDRGYGYGYT,TRBD1,TRBV28,TRBJ1-2
ASSPRTAGGTDTQY,.,TRBV18,TRBJ2-3
ASSLGILNSPLH,.,TRBV5-1,TRBJ1-6
ASSPDRTYNEQF,.,TRBV18,TRBJ2-1
ASSSLANYNEQF,.,TRBV7-6,TRBJ2-1
ASSQEEQYSPLH,.,TRBV4-2,TRBJ1-6
ASSQTSGGSDQPQH,.,TRBV6-2/TRBV6-3,TRBJ1-5
ASSFDDGYEQY,.,TRBV27,TRBJ2-7
ASSYSTGTEASPLH,.,TRBV6-5,TRBJ1-6
SASLRSSYEQY,.,TRBV20-1,TRBJ2-7
ASSVEGTSLTDTQY,TRBD2,TRBV9,TRBJ2-3
AISESNRGYNEQF,.,TRBV10-3,TRBJ2-1
SAEGQVYGYT,TRBD1,TRBV29-1,TRBJ1-2
SARETGQGGEPQH,TRBD1,TRBV20-1,TRBJ1-5
ASSVVSSGVIGEQF,TRBD2,TRBV9,TRBJ2-1
ASSDVAGASTDTQY,.,TRBV6-4,TRBJ2-3
ASSWTDSNQPQH,.,TRBV6-2/TRBV6-3,TRBJ1-5
ASSFPRTGVYEQY,TRBD1,TRBV5-6,TRBJ2-7
ARDRPSSGNTIY,TRBD1,TRBV7-9,TRBJ1-3
ASSQGANQPQH,.,TRBV3-1,TRBJ1-5
ASSPGQGSPLY,TRBD1,TRBV18,TRBJ1-6
SASVGIGISPLH,.,TRBV20-1,TRBJ1-6
ASSSGTNRGDTQY,TRBD2,TRBV5-1,TRBJ2-3
ASSISTGDYEQY,TRBD1,TRBV28,TRBJ2-7
ASSTTGTVAYEQY,.,TRBV19,TRBJ2-7
ATSESLSNGYT,.,TRBV10-3,TRBJ1-2
ASSDSNNSPLH,.,TRBV6-4,TRBJ1-6
ASSPTRESYNEQF,.,TRBV6-4,TRBJ2-1
ASRSSQGATDTQY,TRBD1,TRBV5-6,TRBJ2-3
SASPSARTDAQH,.,TRBV20-1,TRBJ1-5
ASSSGRDRNTGELF,TRBD1,TRBV7-8,TRBJ2-2
ASSHGTSEF,TRBD2,TRBV11-2,TRBJ2-1
ASSQEQGSGNTIY,.,TRBV4-3,TRBJ1-3